This TCR beta chain emerged from a study of T cells after yellow fever vaccination. Regarding the study as a whole: The secondary T-cell response peaked on day 5, not day 15, but was weaker. Post-booster repertoires again held most primary-vaccination clones (approximately 96% CD4, 85% to 90% CD8). Overlap between CD4 and CD8 compartments was detected for a small share of clonotypes.

CDR3 length: 16 amino acids. The V gene's germline CDR1 is MNHEY and CDR2 SVGEGT. V was shortened by 2 bases and J by 4 bases, with 16 bases between the two germline ends. This clonotype was detected many times. The antigen is unknown. TCRdb recomputed calls from the 5' RACE reads with MiXCR, one row per CDR3 protein. The data show a few hundred thousand distinct CDR3 sequences, approximately 4% seen once. Sequencing used PBMCs, obtained 5 days after the yellow fever booster vaccination. The clonotype comes from a man aged 18 to 30 who received the YFV17D yellow fever vaccine. V usage is TRBV6-2 or TRBV6-3 and J usage is TRBJ2-3; D may correspond to TRBD1 or TRBD2 (6 bases each). In DNA form, the CDR3 reads TGTGCCAGCAGTTACGGGGGGCAGCTCTTCCCAGATACGCAGTATTTT. Encoded protein: CASSYGGQLFPDTQYF.